The rows below give T cell receptor beta chains drawn from one sample of a study of patients and donors after allogeneic stem cell transplantation. TCRdb reanalysed the RT-PCR reads using MiXCR and keeps one entry per CDR3 protein. Here the sample spans tens of thousands of distinct CDR3 sequences, 26% being singletons. The source material was blood, either unsorted or a sorted T cell fraction (not recorded which). These receptors were collected from a human donor who was either an allogeneic HSCT recipient or a stem cell or donor lymphocyte infusion donor (not recorded which). It is not recorded whose cells these are; they may come from a transplant donor. CDR3s include the opening cysteine and the closing phenylalanine or tryptophan. Fields, in order: J gene, clone size, D gene, V gene, CDR3 protein, CDR3 DNA. D genes are given only for firm matches. The size of a clone is reported for some rows only, either as once, few or many, or as a class for expanded clones.

TRBJ2-5 | few | TRBD1 | TRBV9 | CASEGQGPGTQYF | TGTGCCAGCGAGGGACAGGGGCCTGGAACCCAGTACTTC
TRBJ1-1 | . | . | TRBV4-1 | CASSHNGGAGNTEAFF | TGCGCCAGCAGCCATAACGGGGGCGCGGGGAACACTGAAGCTTTCTTT
TRBJ1-5 | . | . | TRBV5-1 | CASSLTSNQPQHF | TGCGCCAGCAGCTTGACGAGCAATCAGCCCCAGCATTTT
TRBJ2-4 | . | TRBD1 | TRBV10-3 | CAISSRRPGQGAKNIQYF | TGTGCCATCAGCTCCAGACGACCGGGACAGGGAGCCAAAAACATTCAGTACTTC
TRBJ2-7 | . | . | TRBV4-1 | CASSQVVISYEQYF | TGCGCCAGCAGCCAAGTGGTGATCTCCTACGAGCAGTACTTC
TRBJ2-1 | many | TRBD2 | TRBV24-1 | CATSVPRGAGDEQFF | TGTGCCACCAGTGTACCGCGGGGGGCAGGGGATGAGCAGTTCTTC
TRBJ2-1 | few | . | TRBV5-1 | CASSETGWEQFF | TGCGCCAGCAGCGAGACAGGTTGGGAGCAGTTCTTC
TRBJ1-3 | few | . | TRBV20-1 | CSARDSVLSGNTIYF | TGCAGTGCTAGAGATTCGGTCCTCTCTGGAAACACCATATATTTT
TRBJ2-3 | few | . | TRBV5-6 | CASSLGGADTQYF | TGTGCCAGCAGCTTGGGAGGGGCAGATACGCAGTATTTT
TRBJ2-1 | few | . | TRBV7-9 | CASSRALGSDEQFF | TGTGCCAGCAGCCGTGCACTAGGTTCGGATGAGCAGTTCTTC
TRBJ2-5 | . | . | TRBV10-3 | CAISESKGKKTQYF | TGTGCCATCAGTGAGTCAAAGGGGAAGAAGACCCAGTACTTC
TRBJ2-7 | once | TRBD2 | TRBV27 | CASSPSSGGLGEQYF | TGTGCCAGCAGTCCTTCTAGCGGGGGGCTTGGCGAGCAGTACTTC
TRBJ2-1 | . | . | TRBV21-1 | CASSESTGNEQFF | TGTGCCAGCAGCGAGAGTACGGGGAATGAGCAGTTCTTC
TRBJ1-1 | . | . | TRBV15 | CATSRPWGVTEAFF | TGTGCCACCAGCAGACCATGGGGGGTCACTGAAGCTTTCTTT
TRBJ2-2 | . | TRBD1 | TRBV5-1 | CASSLGQTTGELFF | TGCGCCAGCAGCCTGGGACAGACCACCGGGGAGCTGTTTTTT
TRBJ1-5 | . | . | TRBV19 | CASTPDGNSNQPQHF | TGTGCCAGTACCCCCGACGGGAATAGCAATCAGCCCCAGCATTTT
TRBJ1-2 | . | TRBD1 | TRBV5-6 | CASSVQGAHIGYTF | TGTGCCAGCAGCGTACAGGGGGCGCATATTGGCTACACCTTC
TRBJ1-3 | . | . | TRBV5-1 | CASRLTPGSGNTIYF | TGCGCCAGCAGACTTACCCCCGGCTCTGGAAACACCATATATTTT
TRBJ1-1 | . | . | TRBV7-9 | CASSSQAAGTEAFF | TGTGCCAGCAGCTCACAGGCGGCTGGGACTGAAGCTTTCTTT
TRBJ1-2 | many | . | TRBV10-3 | CAIFDVLGGYTF | TGTGCCATCTTCGATGTTTTGGGAGGCTACACCTTC
TRBJ2-5 | . | . | TRBV6-6 | CASTDPQETQYF | TGTGCCAGCACAGACCCTCAAGAGACCCAGTACTTC
TRBJ2-1 | few | TRBD2 | TRBV12-3/TRBV12-4 | CASSARGGDYYNEQFF | TGTGCCAGCAGTGCCCGGGGGGGAGACTACTACAATGAGCAGTTCTTC
TRBJ2-1 | many | . | TRBV3-1 | CASSQNPPYNEQFF | TGTGCCAGCAGCCAAAACCCTCCCTACAATGAGCAGTTCTTC
TRBJ2-3 | many | TRBD2 | TRBV20-1 | CSANSGVRADTQYF | TGCAGTGCAAATAGCGGGGTGCGGGCAGATACGCAGTATTTT
TRBJ1-5 | . | . | TRBV15 | CATSRLTGQPQHF | TGTGCCACCAGCAGACTAACTGGTCAGCCCCAGCATTTT
TRBJ1-4 | . | . | TRBV7-9 | CASSLGDWGMEKLFF | TGTGCCAGCAGCTTAGGTGACTGGGGAATGGAAAAACTGTTTTTT
TRBJ2-7 | . | . | TRBV9 | CASSVVGGEQYF | TGTGCCAGCAGCGTAGTGGGGGGTGAGCAGTACTTC
TRBJ2-1 | . | TRBD2 | TRBV5-1 | CASSPTPTSGGSFYNEQFF | TGCGCCAGCAGCCCGACCCCGACTAGCGGGGGTAGTTTCTACAATGAGCAGTTCTTC
TRBJ2-2 | . | . | TRBV10-3 | CAISESVGPGELFF | TGTGCCATCAGTGAGTCGGTTGGCCCCGGGGAGCTGTTTTTT
TRBJ1-1 | few | . | TRBV29-1 | CSVAGVTEAFF | TGCAGCGTTGCAGGGGTCACTGAAGCTTTCTTT
TRBJ2-7 | few | . | TRBV12-3/TRBV12-4 | CASSGREQYF | TGTGCCAGCAGCGGGCGAGAGCAGTACTTC
TRBJ2-1 | . | TRBD2 | TRBV6-2/TRBV6-3 | CASPGTSGSQRYNEQFF | TGTGCCAGTCCAGGGACTAGCGGAAGCCAAAGGTACAATGAGCAGTTCTTC
TRBJ1-2 | many | . | TRBV2 | CASSRLNYGYTF | TGTGCCAGCAGTCGACTGAACTATGGCTACACCTTC
TRBJ1-5 | many | TRBD1 | TRBV7-9 | CASSLAGQGFNQPQHF | TGTGCCAGCAGCTTAGCGGGACAGGGCTTCAATCAGCCCCAGCATTTT
TRBJ2-1 | . | TRBD2 | TRBV6-6 | CASSPTSGSVNEQFF | TGTGCCAGCAGCCCAACTAGCGGGAGTGTTAATGAGCAGTTCTTC
TRBJ1-2 | . | . | TRBV29-1 | CSVIPRELNYGYTF | TGCAGCGTTATCCCCAGAGAATTAAACTATGGCTACACCTTC
TRBJ1-1 | . | . | TRBV30 | CAWSFFGGAFF | TGTGCCTGGAGTTTCTTCGGGGGAGCTTTCTTT
TRBJ2-2 | few | . | TRBV18 | CASSPQLATGELFF | TGTGCCAGCTCACCACAACTAGCAACCGGGGAGCTGTTTTTT
TRBJ1-1 | . | . | TRBV7-2 | CASSEGAISGTEAFF | TGTGCCAGCAGCGAAGGTGCCATATCAGGGACTGAAGCTTTCTTT
TRBJ2-1 | . | . | TRBV21-1 | CASSNTVLAGGNEQFF | TGTGCCAGCAGCAATACGGTACTAGCGGGGGGTAATGAGCAGTTCTTC
TRBJ2-1 | . | . | TRBV3-1 | CASSHGLDYNEQFF | TGTGCCAGCAGCCATGGACTGGACTACAATGAGCAGTTCTTC
TRBJ1-3 | many | . | TRBV6-5 | CASSYSALSGNTIYF | TGTGCCAGCAGTTACTCGGCGCTCTCTGGAAACACCATATATTTT
TRBJ2-1 | . | . | TRBV30 | CAWGGLSYNEQFF | TGTGCCTGGGGTGGGCTGTCATACAATGAGCAGTTCTTC
TRBJ2-5 | . | TRBD2 | TRBV29-1 | CSGHTSGRETQYF | TGCAGCGGGCATACTAGCGGGAGAGAGACCCAGTACTTC
TRBJ1-5 | . | . | TRBV20-1 | CSARATDFDQPQHF | TGCAGTGCTAGAGCTACGGACTTCGATCAGCCCCAGCATTTT
TRBJ1-6 | many | . | TRBV5-1 | CASTKTGPYNSPLHF | TGCGCCAGCACCAAAACAGGGCCCTATAATTCACCCCTCCACTTT
TRBJ1-2 | . | TRBD1 | TRBV6-1 | CASSFSQGANGYTF | TGTGCCAGCAGTTTCTCCCAGGGGGCGAACGGCTACACCTTC
TRBJ2-1 | few | . | TRBV5-6 | CASSLFGQLEQFF | TGTGCCAGCAGCTTATTTGGACAGCTTGAGCAGTTCTTC
TRBJ1-2 | few | . | TRBV5-1 | CASRSSGAPGGYTF | TGCGCCAGCAGATCGTCCGGGGCCCCGGGGGGCTACACCTTC
TRBJ1-6 | . | TRBD1 | TRBV7-9 | CASSEIGFVRQGDSPLHF | TGTGCCAGCAGCGAAATCGGTTTCGTGAGGCAGGGGGATTCACCCCTCCACTTT
TRBJ2-1 | . | . | TRBV5-1 | CASSSVVDEQFF | TGCGCCAGCAGCTCTGTCGTGGATGAGCAGTTCTTC
TRBJ1-6 | many | TRBD1 | TRBV4-1 | CASSQDTGGWTPLHF | TGCGCCAGCAGCCAAGACACAGGGGGCTGGACACCCCTCCACTTT
TRBJ2-2 | . | . | TRBV5-1 | CASSLVLDGELFF | TGCGCCAGCAGCTTGGTATTGGACGGGGAGCTGTTTTTT
TRBJ2-5 | . | TRBD2 | TRBV18 | CASSPSRTSGEETQYF | TGTGCCAGCTCACCATCCCGGACTAGCGGGGAAGAGACCCAGTACTTC